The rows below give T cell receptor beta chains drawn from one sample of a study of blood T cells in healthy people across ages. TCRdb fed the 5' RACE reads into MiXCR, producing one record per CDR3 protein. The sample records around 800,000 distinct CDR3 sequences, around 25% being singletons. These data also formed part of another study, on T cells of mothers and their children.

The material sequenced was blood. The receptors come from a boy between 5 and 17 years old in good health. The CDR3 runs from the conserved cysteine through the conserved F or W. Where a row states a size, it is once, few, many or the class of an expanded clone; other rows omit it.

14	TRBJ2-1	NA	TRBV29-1	CSVGQGWDYNEQFF
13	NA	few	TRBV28	CATDSSHGYEQYF
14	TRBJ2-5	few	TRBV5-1	CASSLETGKRTQYF
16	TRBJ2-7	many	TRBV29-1	CSVEYPQGDTLHEQYF
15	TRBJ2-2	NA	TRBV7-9	CASSFLATNTGELFF
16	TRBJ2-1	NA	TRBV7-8	CASKPVSGYWYNEQFF
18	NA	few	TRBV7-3	CASSLPGLAGGRYNEQFF
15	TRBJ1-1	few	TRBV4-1	CASSPTGQGIAEAFF
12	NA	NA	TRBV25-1	CASRRGYNEQFF
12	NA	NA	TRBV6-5	CASRGTGAEQFF
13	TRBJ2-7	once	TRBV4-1	CASSQGSASEQYF
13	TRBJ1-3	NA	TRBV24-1	CATRGHYGNTIYF
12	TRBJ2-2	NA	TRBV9	CASSAPRRELFF